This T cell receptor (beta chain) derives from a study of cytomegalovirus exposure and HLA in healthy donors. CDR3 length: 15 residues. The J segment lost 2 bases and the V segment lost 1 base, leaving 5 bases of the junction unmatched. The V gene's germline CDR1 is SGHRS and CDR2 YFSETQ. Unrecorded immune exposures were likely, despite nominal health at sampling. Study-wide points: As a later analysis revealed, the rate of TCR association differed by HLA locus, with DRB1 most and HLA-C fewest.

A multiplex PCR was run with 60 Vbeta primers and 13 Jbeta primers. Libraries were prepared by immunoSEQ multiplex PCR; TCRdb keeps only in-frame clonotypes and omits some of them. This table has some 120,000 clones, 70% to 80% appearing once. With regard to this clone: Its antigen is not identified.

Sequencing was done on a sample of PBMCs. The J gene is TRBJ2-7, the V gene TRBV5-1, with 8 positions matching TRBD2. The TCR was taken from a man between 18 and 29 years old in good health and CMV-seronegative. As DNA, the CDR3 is TGCGCCAGCAGCTTGATGGGACTAGGAGCCTACGAGCAGTACTTC. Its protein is CASSLMGLGAYEQYF.